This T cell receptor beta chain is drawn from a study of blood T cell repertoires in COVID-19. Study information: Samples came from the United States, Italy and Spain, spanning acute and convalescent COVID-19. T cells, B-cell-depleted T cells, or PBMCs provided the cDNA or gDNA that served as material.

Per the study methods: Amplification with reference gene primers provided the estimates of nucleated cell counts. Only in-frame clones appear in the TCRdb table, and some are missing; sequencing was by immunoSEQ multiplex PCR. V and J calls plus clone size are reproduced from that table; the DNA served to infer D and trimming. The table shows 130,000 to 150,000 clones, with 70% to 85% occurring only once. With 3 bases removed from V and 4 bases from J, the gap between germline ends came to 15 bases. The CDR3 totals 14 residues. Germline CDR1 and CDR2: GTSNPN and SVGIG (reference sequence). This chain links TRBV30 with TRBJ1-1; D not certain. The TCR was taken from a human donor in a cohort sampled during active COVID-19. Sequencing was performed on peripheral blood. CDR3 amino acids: CAWRVTAGGTEAFF. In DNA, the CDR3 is TGTGCCTGGAGGGTAACAGCGGGTGGCACTGAAGCTTTCTTT.